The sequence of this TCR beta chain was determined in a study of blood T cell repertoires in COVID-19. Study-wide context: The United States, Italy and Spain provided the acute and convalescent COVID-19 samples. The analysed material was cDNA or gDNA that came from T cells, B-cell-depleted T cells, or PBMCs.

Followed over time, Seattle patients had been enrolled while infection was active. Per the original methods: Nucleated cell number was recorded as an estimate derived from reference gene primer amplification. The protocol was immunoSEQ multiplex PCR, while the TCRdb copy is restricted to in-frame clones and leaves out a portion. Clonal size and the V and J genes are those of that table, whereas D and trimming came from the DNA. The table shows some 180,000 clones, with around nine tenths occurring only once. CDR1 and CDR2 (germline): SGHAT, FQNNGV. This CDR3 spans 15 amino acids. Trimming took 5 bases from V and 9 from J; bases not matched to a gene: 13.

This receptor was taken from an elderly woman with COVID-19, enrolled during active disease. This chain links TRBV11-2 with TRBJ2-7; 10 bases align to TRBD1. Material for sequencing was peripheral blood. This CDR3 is CASSRTGGGRGTQYF. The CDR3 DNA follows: TGTGCCAGCAGCCGGACAGGGGGAGGTAGGGGGACGCAGTACTTC.